These 13 T cell receptor beta chains were all obtained from the same sample, sequenced in a study of blood T cell repertoires in COVID-19. Using immunoSEQ multiplex PCR, the repertoire was profiled, and TCRdb retains in-frame clones only, with some absent. The top ten hold 20% to 25% of the sample, which has fewer than 200,000 clones, around 83% seen once. Sequenced input: PBMCs or T cells enriched from blood (not recorded which). These receptors came from a woman in her thirties or forties in a cohort exposed to, infected with or recovered from COVID-19 (not recorded which).

In its sample, this clone was seen many times. This chain links TRBV9 with TRBJ2-1; weak D call: TRBD1 (6 bases). Trimming took off 4 bases at V and 0 bases at J, with 8 bases between the two ends. The CDR3 covers 14 residues. Germline CDR1 reads SGDLS; CDR2 reads YYNGEE. Written as DNA, the CDR3 is TGTGCCAGCAGCCCACAGGGCTCCTACAATGAGCAGTTCTTC. It yields the protein CASSPQGSYNEQFF.

V usage is TRBV27 and J usage is TRBJ2-5, with a tentative D call TRBD1 (5 bases). The germline V gene has CDR1 MNHEY and CDR2 SMNVEV (reference sequence). V was pared by 4 bases and J by 1 base, with 16 bases between. The CDR3 consists of 16 residues. DNA of the CDR3: TGTGCCAGCAGTTCCTCATCGATCGACAGCCAAGAGACCCAGTACTTC. As protein: CASSSSSIDSQETQYF.

The chain joins TRBV27 to TRBJ1-2, with unresolved D. This CDR3 comprises 14 residues. V was trimmed by 6 bases and J by 4 bases, leaving 15 bases between them. CDR1 and CDR2 (germline): MNHEY, SMNVEV (reference sequence). As DNA, the CDR3 is TGTGCCAGCAGACTAGCAGCCGGGAGCTATGGCTACACCTTC. Translating it yields CASRLAAGSYGYTF.

The rearrangement joins TRBV19 to TRBJ2-5; D is unresolved. Germline CDR1 LNHDA, CDR2 SQIVND (reference sequence). CDR3 size: 13 residues. Trimming took off 3 bases at V and 2 bases at J, with 7 bases between the two ends. The CDR3 loop is CASSIGAQETQYF. The CDR3 DNA follows: TGTGCCAGTAGTATTGGAGCTCAAGAGACCCAGTACTTC.

The rearrangement joins TRBV18 to TRBJ2-7, with TRBD2 as a possible D gene (6 bases). Germline V gives CDR1 KGHSH, CDR2 LQKENI. CDR3 length: 14 amino acids. The V end was cut by 2 bases, the J end by 2 bases, with 10 bases between. The CDR3 nucleotides are TGTGCCAGCTCACCAACCCGCGGGACCTACGAGCAGTACTTC. As protein: CASSPTRGTYEQYF.

This chain uses TRBV7-8 with TRBJ1-1; D call uncertain. Trimming cost V 3 bases and J 0 bases, with 14 bases left between them. From germline, CDR1 is SGHVS and CDR2 FQNEAQ. The CDR3 is 16 residues long. The CDR3: CASSLEMTQMNTEAFF. CDR3 DNA sequence: TGTGCCAGCAGCTTGGAAATGACACAGATGAACACTGAAGCTTTCTTT.

V and J are TRBV5-1 and TRBJ2-2; D gene unclear. CDR1 is SGHRS and CDR2 is YFSETQ in the germline V gene. The CDR3 is 14 amino acids. Trimming took 2 bases from V and 0 from J, leaving 5 bases between them. CDR3 in DNA: TGCGCCAGCAGCTTCCAGGCGAACACCGGGGAGCTGTTTTTT. Its translation is CASSFQANTGELFF. Drawing the rest from reference TRBV5-1 and TRBJ2-2, the complete variable domain is KAGVTQTPRYLIKTRGQQVTLSCSPISGHRSVSWYQQTPGQGLQFLFEYFSETQRNKGNFPGRFSGRQFSNSRSEMNVSTLELGDSALYLCASSFQANTGELFFGEGSRLTVL.

The chain is built from TRBV13 and TRBJ2-3, with unresolved D. The ends were cut back, 3 bases at V and 0 bases at J, with 10 bases in the middle. Germline loops: CDR1 PRHDT, CDR2 FYEKMQ (reference sequence). The CDR3 runs to 15 residues. CDR3 amino acids: CASSFPTASTDTQYF. The CDR3 nucleotides are TGTGCCAGCAGCTTTCCTACAGCCAGCACAGATACGCAGTATTTT.

CDR3 region: CASSPRTSWGQPQHF. CDR3 sequence (DNA): TGTGCCAGCAGCCCTCGGACAAGTTGGGGTCAGCCCCAGCATTTT. The chain couples TRBV28 to TRBJ1-5; maybe TRBD1 (5 bases). The germline V and J ends were trimmed by 6 bases and 6 bases, with 18 bases remaining between them. The CDR3 loop spans 15 amino acids. The V gene's germline CDR1 is MDHEN and CDR2 SYDVKM.

V gene TRBV27 combines with J gene TRBJ1-2; 10 positions agree with TRBD1. CDR3 size: 15 residues. CDR1 MNHEY and CDR2 SMNVEV come from the germline V gene (reference sequence). J was trimmed by 8 bases and V by 2 bases; bases with no gene match: 8. DNA of the CDR3: TGTGCCAGCAGTTTAGGACCCGGGACAGGGGACGGCTACACCTTC. This encodes CASSLGPGTGDGYTF.

The chain joins TRBV27 to TRBJ2-1, with a weak D call TRBD1 (5 bases). The CDR3 has 15 residues. Trimming left V 5 bases short and J 9 bases short, with 20 bases between. Looked up from germline, CDR1 is MNHEY and CDR2 is SMNVEV (reference sequence). The CDR3 here is CASSVTLTDRGEQFF. CDR3 nucleotides: TGTGCCAGCAGTGTTACTCTCACCGATAGGGGTGAGCAGTTCTTC.

The chain links TRBV11-1 to TRBJ2-3, with D unclear. V shed 5 bases and J shed 5 bases, with 17 bases lying between them. Germline loops: CDR1 SGHAT, CDR2 FQDESV (reference sequence). CDR3 length: 15 amino acids. The CDR3 sequence: CASSVGSREIDTQYF. CDR3 in DNA: TGTGCCAGCAGCGTCGGGTCAAGAGAGATAGATACGCAGTATTTT. The full variable domain, completed using reference TRBV11-1 and TRBJ2-3, is EAEVAQSPRYKITEKSQAVAFWCDPISGHATLYWYRQILGQGPELLVQFQDESVVDDSQLPKDRFSAERLKGVDSTLKIQPAELGDSAMYLCASSVGSREIDTQYFGPGTRLTVL.

This clone came up a few times. This chain joins TRBV6-5 and TRBJ1-6, with 8 positions matching TRBD1. The CDR3 loop spans 15 amino acids. Germline CDR1 reads MNHEY; CDR2 reads SVGAGI. After removal of 6 bases from V and 6 bases from J, the junction contained 7 bases not matched to a gene. The CDR3 DNA follows: TGTGCCAGCAGGCCCGGGACAGGAGCTAATTCACCCCTCCACTTT. This gives the protein CASRPGTGANSPLHF.